These T cell receptor beta chains were read from a single sample in a study of cytomegalovirus exposure and HLA in healthy donors. Assay: immunoSEQ multiplex PCR; the TCRdb copy retains only in-frame clones and omits some. The data hold 130,000 or so clones, with 73% observed a single time. The sequencing sample was made of PBMCs. Receptors originate from a woman aged 40 to 55 in good health and CMV-seropositive. CDR3s include the opening cysteine and the closing phenylalanine or tryptophan. The order of the fields is clone size, D gene, J gene, V gene, CDR3 DNA, CDR3 protein. D genes are given only for firm matches. Clone size is stated in some rows and not others, as once, few, many or a class when expanded.

-	TRBD1	TRBJ2-5	TRBV4-3	TGCGCCAGCAGCCAATTAGGGGACAACAGGGGGTACCAAGAGACCCAGTACTTC	CASSQLGDNRGYQETQYF
few	-	TRBJ2-5	TRBV21-1	TGTGCCAGCATGGGGGACTCTCGAAACGGAGAGACCCAGTACTTC	CASMGDSRNGETQYF
-	-	TRBJ1-4	TRBV7-2	TGTGCCAGCAGCTTAGGGCCTCGGGGGAGGAATGAAAAACTGTTTTTT	CASSLGPRGRNEKLFF
-	TRBD1	TRBJ2-3	TRBV25-1	TGTGCCAGCAGAAAGACCGGGACAGAAGGTACGCAGTATTTT	CASRKTGTEGTQYF
-	-	TRBJ1-1	TRBV4-3	TGCGCCAGCAGCCAAGGTACGGGCACTGAAGCTTTCTTT	CASSQGTGTEAFF
-	TRBD1	TRBJ1-5	TRBV7-9	TGTGCCAGCAGCCACGACAGGGGAAATCGGCCCCAGCATTTT	CASSHDRGNRPQHF
-	TRBD2	TRBJ2-7	TRBV28	TGTGCCAGCAGTGGACTAGCGGGAATCTACGAGCAGTACTTC	CASSGLAGIYEQYF
-	TRBD1	TRBJ2-5	TRBV15	TGTGCCACCAGTGGGGTCGGGACAGGGAAACAAGAGACCCAGTACTTC	CATSGVGTGKQETQYF
once	TRBD2	TRBJ2-7	TRBV5-1	TGCGCCAGCAGTCGGGGGACTAGCGGGGAATACGAGCAGTACTTC	CASSRGTSGEYEQYF
few	-	TRBJ2-5	TRBV7-3	TGTCCCGGCGGTAGGGGAAAAGAGACCCAGTACTTC	CPGGRGKETQYF
once	-	TRBJ2-7	TRBV6-1	TGTGCCAGCAGTGAAGGTCACGGTCTATCCTACGAGCAGTACTTC	CASSEGHGLSYEQYF